This TCR beta chain was recorded in a study of T cell responses to AZD1222 COVID-19 vaccine. Method: immunoSEQ multiplex PCR; TCRdb's copy keeps in-frame clones and lacks some. The sample includes more than 80,000 clones, 88% of them seen just once. The CDR3 is 17 residues long. Germline values: CDR1 MNHEY, CDR2 SMNVEV (reference sequence). V lost 5 bases and J lost 0, with 18 bases in between. Notes on the study in general: There were vaccine-associated CD4 TCRs across spike, dominant at 160-218 and 743-854.

Details on this clone: Its antigen is undetermined.

The sample consisted of peripheral blood, taken on day 0 of AZD1222 vaccination. The chain employs TRBV27 and TRBJ2-3; D is unresolved. This sequence was found in an adult in good health. CDR3 residues: CASSPSKYGLSTDTQYF. The DNA for the CDR3 is TGTGCCAGCAGTCCCTCTAAGTACGGGCTTAGCACAGATACGCAGTATTTT.